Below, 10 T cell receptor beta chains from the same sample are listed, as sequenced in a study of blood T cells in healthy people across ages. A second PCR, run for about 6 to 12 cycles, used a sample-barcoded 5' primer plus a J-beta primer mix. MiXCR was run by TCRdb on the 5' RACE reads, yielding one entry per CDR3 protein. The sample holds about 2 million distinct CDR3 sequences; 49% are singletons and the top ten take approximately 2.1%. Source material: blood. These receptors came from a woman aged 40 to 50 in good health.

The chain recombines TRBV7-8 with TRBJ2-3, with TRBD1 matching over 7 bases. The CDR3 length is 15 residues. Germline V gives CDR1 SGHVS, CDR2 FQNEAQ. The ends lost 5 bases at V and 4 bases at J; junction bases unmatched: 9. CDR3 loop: CASSIRQGVPDTQYF. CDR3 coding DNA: TGTGCCAGCAGCATTAGACAGGGCGTTCCAGATACGCAGTATTTT.

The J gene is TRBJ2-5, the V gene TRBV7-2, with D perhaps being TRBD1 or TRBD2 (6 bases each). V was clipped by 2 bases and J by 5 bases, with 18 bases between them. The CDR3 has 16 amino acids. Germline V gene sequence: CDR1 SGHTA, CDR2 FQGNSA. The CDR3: CASSLRGPLTGETQYF. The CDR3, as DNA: TGTGCCAGCAGCTTACGGGGGCCCTTAACGGGGGAGACCCAGTACTTC.

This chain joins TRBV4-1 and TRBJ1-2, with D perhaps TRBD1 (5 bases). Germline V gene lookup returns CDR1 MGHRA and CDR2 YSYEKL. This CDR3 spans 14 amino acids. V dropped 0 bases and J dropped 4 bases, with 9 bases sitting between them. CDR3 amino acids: CASSQDGGTYGYTF. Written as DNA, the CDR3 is TGCGCCAGCAGCCAAGATGGGGGAACCTATGGCTACACCTTC.

The DNA of the CDR3 is TGTGCCAGCAGCTTATCGGGGGCGGTTGAAAAACTGTTTTTT. Protein product: CASSLSGAVEKLFF. This sequence joins TRBV7-9 and TRBJ1-4; a weak D match, TRBD1 (6 bases). Trimming stripped 2 bases from V and 7 bases from J, with 11 bases between. The length of the CDR3 is 14 residues. Germline loops: CDR1 SEHNR, CDR2 FQNEAQ (reference sequence).

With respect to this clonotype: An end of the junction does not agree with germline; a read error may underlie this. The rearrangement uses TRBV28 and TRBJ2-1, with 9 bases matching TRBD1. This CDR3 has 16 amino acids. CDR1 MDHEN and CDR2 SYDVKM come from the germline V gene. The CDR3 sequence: CASSGRPGQGINGQFF. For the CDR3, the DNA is TGTGCCAGCAGCGGGAGGCCGGGACAGGGAATTAATGGGCAGTTCTTC.

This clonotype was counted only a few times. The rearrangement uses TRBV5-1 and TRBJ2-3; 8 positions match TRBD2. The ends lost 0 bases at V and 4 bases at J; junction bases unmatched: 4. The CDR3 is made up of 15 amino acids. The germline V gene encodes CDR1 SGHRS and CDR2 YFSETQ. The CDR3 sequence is CASSLVGLASDTQYF. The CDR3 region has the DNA TGCGCCAGCAGCTTGGTCGGACTAGCCTCAGATACGCAGTATTTT.

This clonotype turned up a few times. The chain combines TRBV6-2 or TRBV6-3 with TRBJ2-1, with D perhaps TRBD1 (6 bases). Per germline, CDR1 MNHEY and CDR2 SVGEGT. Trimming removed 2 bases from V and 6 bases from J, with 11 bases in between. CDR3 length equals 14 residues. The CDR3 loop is CASSYQGGSNEQFF. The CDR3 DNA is TGTGCCAGCAGTTACCAAGGGGGAAGCAATGAGCAGTTCTTC.

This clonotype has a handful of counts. The CDR3 sequence: CSVRGDRGVDGYTF. The CDR3 nucleotides read TGCAGCGTAAGAGGTGACAGGGGGGTCGATGGCTACACCTTC. V is TRBV29-1 and J is TRBJ1-2; 9 nucleotides agree with TRBD1. This CDR3 contains 14 residues. Germline CDR1 SQVTM, CDR2 ANQGSEA. V shed 6 bases, J shed 6 bases, and the junction held 11 bases outside the gene matches.

CDR3 DNA: TGCGCCAGCAGCTTGGAAGGGACTAGCGGGGGGCCCCAAGAGACCCAGTACTTC. It is translated as CASSLEGTSGGPQETQYF. The chain is built from TRBV5-1 and TRBJ2-5; TRBD2 agrees at 15 bases. After removal of 0 bases from V and 1 base from J, the junction contained 4 bases not matched to a gene. Germline V gene lookup returns CDR1 SGHRS and CDR2 YFSETQ. The CDR3 runs to 18 residues.

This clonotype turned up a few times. CDR3 amino acids: CSAKSDLKRSDTQYF. The CDR3 DNA sequence: TGCAGTGCTAAGTCCGATCTAAAACGATCAGATACGCAGTATTTT. The rearrangement links TRBV20-1 to TRBJ2-3; D remains unclear. CDR1 and CDR2 (germline): DFQATT, SNEGSKA (reference sequence). The V end was cut by 4 bases, the J end by 4 bases, with 18 bases between. The CDR3 sequence is 15 residues long.